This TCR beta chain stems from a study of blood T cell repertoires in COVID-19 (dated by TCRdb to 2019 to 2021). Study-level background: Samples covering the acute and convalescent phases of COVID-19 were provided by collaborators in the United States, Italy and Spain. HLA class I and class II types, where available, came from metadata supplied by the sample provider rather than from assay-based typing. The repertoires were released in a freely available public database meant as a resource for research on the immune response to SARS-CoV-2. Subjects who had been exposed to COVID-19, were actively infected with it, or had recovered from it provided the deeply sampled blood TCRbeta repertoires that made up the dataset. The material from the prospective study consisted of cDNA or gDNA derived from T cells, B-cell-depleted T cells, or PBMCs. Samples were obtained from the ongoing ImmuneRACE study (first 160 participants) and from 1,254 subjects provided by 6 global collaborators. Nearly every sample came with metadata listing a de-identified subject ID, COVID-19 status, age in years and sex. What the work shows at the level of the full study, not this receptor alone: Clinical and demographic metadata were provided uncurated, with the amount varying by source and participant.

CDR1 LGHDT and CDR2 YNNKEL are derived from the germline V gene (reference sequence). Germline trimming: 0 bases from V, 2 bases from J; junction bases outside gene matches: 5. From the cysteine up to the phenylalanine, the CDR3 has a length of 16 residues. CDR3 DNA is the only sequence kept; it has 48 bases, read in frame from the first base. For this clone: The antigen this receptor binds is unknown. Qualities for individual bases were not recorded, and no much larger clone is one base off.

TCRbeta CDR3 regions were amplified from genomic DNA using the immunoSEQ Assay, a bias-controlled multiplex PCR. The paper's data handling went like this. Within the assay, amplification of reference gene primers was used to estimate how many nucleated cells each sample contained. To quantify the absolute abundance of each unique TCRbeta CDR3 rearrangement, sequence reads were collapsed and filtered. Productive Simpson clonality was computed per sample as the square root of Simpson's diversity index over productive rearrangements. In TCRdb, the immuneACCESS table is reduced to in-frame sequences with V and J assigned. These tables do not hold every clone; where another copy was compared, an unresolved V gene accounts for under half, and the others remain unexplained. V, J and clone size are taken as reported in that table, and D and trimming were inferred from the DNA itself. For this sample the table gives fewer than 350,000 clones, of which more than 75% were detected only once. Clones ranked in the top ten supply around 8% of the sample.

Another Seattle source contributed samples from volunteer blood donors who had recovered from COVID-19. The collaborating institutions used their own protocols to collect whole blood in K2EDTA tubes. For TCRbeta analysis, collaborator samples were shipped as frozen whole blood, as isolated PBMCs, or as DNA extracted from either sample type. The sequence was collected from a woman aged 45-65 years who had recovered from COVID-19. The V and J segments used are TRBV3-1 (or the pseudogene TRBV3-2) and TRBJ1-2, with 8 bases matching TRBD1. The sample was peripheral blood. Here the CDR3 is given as CASSQDFAGGNYGYTF. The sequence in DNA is TGTGCCAGCAGCCAAGATTTCGCAGGGGGCAACTATGGCTACACCTTC.